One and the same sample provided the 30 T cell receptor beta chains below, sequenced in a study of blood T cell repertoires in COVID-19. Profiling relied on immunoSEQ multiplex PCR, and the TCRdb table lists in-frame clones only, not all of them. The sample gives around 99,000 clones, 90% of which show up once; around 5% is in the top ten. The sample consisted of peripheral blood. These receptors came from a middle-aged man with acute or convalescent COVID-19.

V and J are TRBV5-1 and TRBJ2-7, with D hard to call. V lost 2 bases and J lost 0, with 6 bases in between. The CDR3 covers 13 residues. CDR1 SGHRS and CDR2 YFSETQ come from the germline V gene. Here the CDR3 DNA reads TGCGCCAGCAGCTTAACAGACTCCTACGAGCAGTACTTC. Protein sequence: CASSLTDSYEQYF.

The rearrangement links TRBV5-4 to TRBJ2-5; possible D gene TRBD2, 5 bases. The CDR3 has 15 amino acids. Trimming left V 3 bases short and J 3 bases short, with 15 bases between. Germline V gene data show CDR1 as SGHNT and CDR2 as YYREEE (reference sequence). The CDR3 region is CASSSTGVHEETQYF. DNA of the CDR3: TGTGCCAGCAGCTCAACCGGGGTGCACGAAGAGACCCAGTACTTC.

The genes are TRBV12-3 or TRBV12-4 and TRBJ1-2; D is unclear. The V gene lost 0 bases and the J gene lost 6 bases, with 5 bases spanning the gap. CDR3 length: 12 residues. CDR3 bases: TGTGCCAGCAGTTTAGCGGTAGATGGCTACACCTTC. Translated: CASSLAVDGYTF.

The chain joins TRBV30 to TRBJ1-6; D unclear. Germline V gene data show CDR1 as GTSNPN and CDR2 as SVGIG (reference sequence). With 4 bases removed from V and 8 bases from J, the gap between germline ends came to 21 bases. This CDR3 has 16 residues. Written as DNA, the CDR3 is TGTGCCTGGACCTTACCTAGACGGAGAGAGGATTCACCCCTCCACTTT. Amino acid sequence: CAWTLPRRREDSPLHF.

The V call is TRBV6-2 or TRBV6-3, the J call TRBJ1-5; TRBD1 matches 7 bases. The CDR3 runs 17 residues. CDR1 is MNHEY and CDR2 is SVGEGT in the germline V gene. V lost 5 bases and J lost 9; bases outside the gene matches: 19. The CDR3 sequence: CASSLGRDSTGVTPQHF. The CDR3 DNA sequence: TGTGCCAGCAGTCTCGGAAGAGACTCCACAGGGGTCACGCCCCAGCATTTT.

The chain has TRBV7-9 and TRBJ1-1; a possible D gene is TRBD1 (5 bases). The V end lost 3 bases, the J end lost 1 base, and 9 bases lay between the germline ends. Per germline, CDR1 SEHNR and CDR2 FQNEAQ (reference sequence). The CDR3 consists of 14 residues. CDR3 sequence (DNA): TGTGCCAGCAGCTTTGGGGGGACGAACACTGAAGCTTTCTTT. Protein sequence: CASSFGGTNTEAFF.

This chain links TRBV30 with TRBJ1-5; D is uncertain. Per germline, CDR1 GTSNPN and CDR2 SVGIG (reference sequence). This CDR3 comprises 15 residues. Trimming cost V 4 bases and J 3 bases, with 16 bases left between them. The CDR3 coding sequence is TGTGCCTGGACTGTAGGGCTCCGGGACAATCAGCCCCAGCATTTT. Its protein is CAWTVGLRDNQPQHF.

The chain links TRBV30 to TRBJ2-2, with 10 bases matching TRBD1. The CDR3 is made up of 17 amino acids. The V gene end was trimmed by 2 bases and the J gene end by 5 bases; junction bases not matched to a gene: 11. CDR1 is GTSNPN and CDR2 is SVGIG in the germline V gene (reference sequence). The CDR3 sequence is CAWSPRTGTGVTGELFF. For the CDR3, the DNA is TGTGCCTGGAGTCCCCGAACCGGGACAGGGGTTACCGGGGAGCTGTTTTTT.

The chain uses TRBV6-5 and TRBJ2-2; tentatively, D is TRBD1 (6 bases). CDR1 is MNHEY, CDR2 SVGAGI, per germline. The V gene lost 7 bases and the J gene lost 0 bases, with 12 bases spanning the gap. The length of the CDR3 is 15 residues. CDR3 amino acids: CASKRDMANTGELFF. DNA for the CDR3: TGTGCCAGCAAAAGGGACATGGCGAACACCGGGGAGCTGTTTTTT.

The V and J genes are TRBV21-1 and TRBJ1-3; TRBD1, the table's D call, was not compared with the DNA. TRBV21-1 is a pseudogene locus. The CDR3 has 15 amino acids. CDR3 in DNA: TGTGCCAGCAGCAAAGACGTGGACAGGGGGGACACCATATATTTT. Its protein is CASSKDVDRGDTIYF.

DNA of the CDR3: TGTGCCAGTAGTCCCAGGACAGGGGCTGTAGATACGCAGTATTTT. It encodes CASSPRTGAVDTQYF. V is TRBV19 and J is TRBJ2-3; 9 positions match TRBD1. V shed 5 bases, J shed 5 bases, and the junction held 8 bases outside the gene matches. The CDR3 sequence is 15 residues long. Germline V gene sequence: CDR1 LNHDA, CDR2 SQIVND (reference sequence).

The DNA for the CDR3 is TGCGCCAGCAGCTCGAGACCGATCGGGACTCGCGGGGGCCTGAGGGGGAGCACCGGGGAGCTGTTTTTT. Its protein is CASSSRPIGTRGGLRGSTGELFF. The chain employs TRBV5-1 and TRBJ2-2, with D possibly matching TRBD2 (7 bases). The germline V gene encodes CDR1 SGHRS and CDR2 YFSETQ. Trimming cost V 3 bases and J 4 bases, with 37 bases left between them. The CDR3 has 23 residues.

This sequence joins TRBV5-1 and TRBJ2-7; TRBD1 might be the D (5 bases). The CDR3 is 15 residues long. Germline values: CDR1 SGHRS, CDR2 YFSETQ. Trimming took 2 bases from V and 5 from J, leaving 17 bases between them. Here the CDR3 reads CASSFSITGMDEQYF. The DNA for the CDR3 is TGCGCCAGCAGCTTTAGTATCACAGGCATGGACGAGCAGTACTTC.

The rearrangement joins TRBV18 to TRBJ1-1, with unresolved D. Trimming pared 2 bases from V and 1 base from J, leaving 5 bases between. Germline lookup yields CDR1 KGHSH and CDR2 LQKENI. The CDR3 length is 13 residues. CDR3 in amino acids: CASSPKQNTEAFF. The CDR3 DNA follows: TGTGCCAGCTCACCAAAACAGAACACTGAAGCTTTCTTT.

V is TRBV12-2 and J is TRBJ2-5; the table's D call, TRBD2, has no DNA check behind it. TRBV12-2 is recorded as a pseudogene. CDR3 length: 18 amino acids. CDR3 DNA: TGTGCAAGTCGTCCGATAACTAGCGGGAGAGTGGGCCAAGAGACCCAGTACTTC. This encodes CASRPITSGRVGQETQYF.

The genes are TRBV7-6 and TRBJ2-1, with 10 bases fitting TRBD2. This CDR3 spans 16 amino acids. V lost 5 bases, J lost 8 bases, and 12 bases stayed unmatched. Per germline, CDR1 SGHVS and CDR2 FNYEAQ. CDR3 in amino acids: CASSRTDLAGVDEQFF. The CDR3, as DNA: TGTGCCAGCAGCCGGACAGACCTAGCGGGAGTGGATGAGCAGTTCTTC.

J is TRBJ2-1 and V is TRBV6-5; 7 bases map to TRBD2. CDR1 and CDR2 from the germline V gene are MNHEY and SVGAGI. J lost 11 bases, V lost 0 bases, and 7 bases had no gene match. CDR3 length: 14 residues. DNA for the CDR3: TGTGCCAGCAGTTACTCGAAGGGACTAACAAAGCAGTTCTTC. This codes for CASSYSKGLTKQFF.

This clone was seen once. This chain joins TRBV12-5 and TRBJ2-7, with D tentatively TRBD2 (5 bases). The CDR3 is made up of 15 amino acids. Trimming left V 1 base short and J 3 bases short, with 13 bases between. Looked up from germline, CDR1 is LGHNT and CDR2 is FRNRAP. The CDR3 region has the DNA TGTGCTAGTGGTTTGGAGGTAGCGACCAACTACGAGCAGTACTTC. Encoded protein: CASGLEVATNYEQYF. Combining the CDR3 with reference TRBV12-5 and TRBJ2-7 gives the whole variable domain DARVTQTPRHKVTEMGQEVTMRCQPILGHNTVFWYRQTMMQGLELLAYFRNRAPLDDSGMPKDRFSAEMPDATLATLKIQPSEPRDSAVYFCASGLEVATNYEQYFGPGTRLTVT.

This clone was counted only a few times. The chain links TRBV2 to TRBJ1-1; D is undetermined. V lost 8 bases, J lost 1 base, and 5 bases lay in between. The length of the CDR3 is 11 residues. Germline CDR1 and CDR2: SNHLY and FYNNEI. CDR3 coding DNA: TGTGCCAGCCTAGCGAACACTGAAGCTTTCTTT. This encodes CASLANTEAFF.

The DNA for the CDR3 is TGTGCCAGCAGTTACGCAGGGGCAGATACGCAGTATTTT. It encodes CASSYAGADTQYF. The chain links TRBV6-6 to TRBJ2-3; D is possibly TRBD1 (6 bases). The CDR3 covers 13 residues. Trimming removed 2 bases at V and 4 bases at J, with 7 bases between. Per germline, CDR1 MNHNY and CDR2 SVGAGI (reference sequence).

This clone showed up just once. Here the CDR3 DNA reads TGTGCCAGCAGCCAAGGATGGACAGGGAACACTGAAGCTTTCTTT. It specifies CASSQGWTGNTEAFF. V usage is TRBV3-1 (or the pseudogene TRBV3-2) and J usage is TRBJ1-1; TRBD1 matches at 7 bases. The CDR3 loop spans 15 amino acids. The J segment lost 1 base and the V segment lost 1 base, leaving 3 bases of the junction unmatched. Germline values: CDR1 LGHDT, CDR2 YNNKEL (reference sequence).

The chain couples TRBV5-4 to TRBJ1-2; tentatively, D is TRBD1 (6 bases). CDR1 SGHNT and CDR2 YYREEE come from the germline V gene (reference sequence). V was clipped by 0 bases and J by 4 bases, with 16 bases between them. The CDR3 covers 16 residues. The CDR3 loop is CASSLASGGRGYGYTF. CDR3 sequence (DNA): TGTGCCAGCAGCTTGGCTTCCGGGGGGCGAGGCTATGGCTACACCTTC.

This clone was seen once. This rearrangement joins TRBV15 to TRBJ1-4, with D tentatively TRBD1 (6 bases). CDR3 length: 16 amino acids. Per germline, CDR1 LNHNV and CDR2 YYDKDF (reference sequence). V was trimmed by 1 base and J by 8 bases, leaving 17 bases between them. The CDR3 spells CATSRVAGALWEKLFF. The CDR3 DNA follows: TGTGCCACCAGCAGAGTAGCAGGGGCCCTTTGGGAAAAACTGTTTTTT.

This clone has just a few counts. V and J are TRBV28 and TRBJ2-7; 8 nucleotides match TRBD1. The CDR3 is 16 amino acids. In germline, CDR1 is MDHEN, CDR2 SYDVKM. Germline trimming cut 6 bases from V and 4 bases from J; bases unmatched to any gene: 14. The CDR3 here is CASSLPFPGQGYEQYF. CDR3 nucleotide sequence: TGTGCCAGCAGCCTGCCCTTTCCTGGACAGGGATACGAGCAGTACTTC.

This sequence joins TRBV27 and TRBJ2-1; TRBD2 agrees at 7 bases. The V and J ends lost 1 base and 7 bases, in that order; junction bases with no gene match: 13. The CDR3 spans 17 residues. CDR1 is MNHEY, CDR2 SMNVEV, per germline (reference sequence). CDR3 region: CASSLWALVKRENEQFF. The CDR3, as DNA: TGTGCCAGCAGTTTATGGGCCCTAGTTAAGCGGGAAAATGAGCAGTTCTTC.

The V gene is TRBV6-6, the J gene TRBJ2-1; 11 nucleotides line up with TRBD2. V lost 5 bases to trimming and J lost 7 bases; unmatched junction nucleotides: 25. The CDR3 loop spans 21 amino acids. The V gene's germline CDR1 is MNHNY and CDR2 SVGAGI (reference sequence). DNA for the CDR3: TGTGCCAGCAGTCCCGTCCTTATAGCGGGAGGGGAATTTCCCTACAGTAATGAGCAGTTCTTC. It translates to CASSPVLIAGGEFPYSNEQFF.

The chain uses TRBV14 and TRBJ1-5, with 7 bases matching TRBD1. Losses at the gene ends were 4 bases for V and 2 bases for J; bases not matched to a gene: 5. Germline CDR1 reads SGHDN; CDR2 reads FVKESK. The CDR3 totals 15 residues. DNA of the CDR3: TGTGCCAGCAGCCCCTCTGGACAGGGCAATCAGCCCCAGCATTTT. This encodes CASSPSGQGNQPQHF.

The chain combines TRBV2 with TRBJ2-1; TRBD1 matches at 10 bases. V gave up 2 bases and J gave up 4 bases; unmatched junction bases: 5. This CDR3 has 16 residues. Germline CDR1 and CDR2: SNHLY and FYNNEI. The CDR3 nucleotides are TGTGCCAGCAGTGAAACGCCGGGACAGGGGTACAATGAGCAGTTCTTC. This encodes CASSETPGQGYNEQFF.

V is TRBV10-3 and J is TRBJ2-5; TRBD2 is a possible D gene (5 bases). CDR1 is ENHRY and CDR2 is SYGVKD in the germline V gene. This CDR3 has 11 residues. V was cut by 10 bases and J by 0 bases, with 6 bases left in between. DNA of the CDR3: TGTGCCACGAGGGACCAAGAGACCCAGTACTTC. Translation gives CATRDQETQYF.

The CDR3 sequence is CASSVDPGYGYTF. CDR3 in DNA: TGTGCCAGCAGCGTAGACCCGGGGTATGGCTACACCTTC. The chain carries TRBV9 and TRBJ1-2; D remains unclear. This CDR3 has 13 residues. V shed 0 bases and J shed 5 bases, with 8 bases lying between them. Germline lookup yields CDR1 SGDLS and CDR2 YYNGEE.